This TCR beta chain was retrieved from a study of OX40 agonist ivuxolimab in advanced cancers. Study context: Intravenous ivuxolimab was administered to patients every 2 weeks at 0.01 to 10 mg/kg.

The V and J ends lost 1 base and 4 bases, in that order; junction bases with no gene match: 4. This CDR3 comprises 15 residues. The germline V gene has CDR1 MGHRA and CDR2 YSYEKL. Produced via immunoSEQ multiplex PCR; TCRdb's table is partial and in-frame only. The table includes some 66,000 clones, about 87% detected once. This chain uses TRBV4-1 with TRBJ1-1, with TRBD1 matching 9 bases. The sample in question was CD4+ or CD8+ T cells sorted from blood, obtained in a trial of the OX40 agonist ivuxolimab. This TCR came from an adult with an advanced solid tumor such as melanoma, head and neck, liver or kidney cancer. CDR3 nucleotides: TGCGCCAGCAGCCAAGTTACAGGGGGCGGCACTGAAGCTTTCTTT. Translation gives CASSQVTGGGTEAFF.